This T cell receptor beta chain was obtained from a study of blood T cells in healthy people across ages. Next came a second PCR, run for about 7 to 11 cycles, which used a sample-barcoded 5' primer along with a J-beta primer mix. TCRdb passed the 5' RACE reads through MiXCR, listing each CDR3 protein once. The sample holds some 1.8 million distinct CDR3 sequences, 39% seen once. Germline V gene lookup returns CDR1 DFQATT and CDR2 SNEGSKA (reference sequence). V was cut by 5 bases and J by 2 bases, with 15 bases left in between. This CDR3 is 14 amino acids long. Sequencing used blood. This receptor was identified in a human donor in good health. V usage is TRBV20-1 and J usage is TRBJ1-2, with D possibly being TRBD1 (6 bases). The CDR3 reads CSAGPYRANYGYTF. The CDR3 DNA reads as TGCAGTGCTGGCCCCTACAGGGCAAACTATGGCTACACCTTC.